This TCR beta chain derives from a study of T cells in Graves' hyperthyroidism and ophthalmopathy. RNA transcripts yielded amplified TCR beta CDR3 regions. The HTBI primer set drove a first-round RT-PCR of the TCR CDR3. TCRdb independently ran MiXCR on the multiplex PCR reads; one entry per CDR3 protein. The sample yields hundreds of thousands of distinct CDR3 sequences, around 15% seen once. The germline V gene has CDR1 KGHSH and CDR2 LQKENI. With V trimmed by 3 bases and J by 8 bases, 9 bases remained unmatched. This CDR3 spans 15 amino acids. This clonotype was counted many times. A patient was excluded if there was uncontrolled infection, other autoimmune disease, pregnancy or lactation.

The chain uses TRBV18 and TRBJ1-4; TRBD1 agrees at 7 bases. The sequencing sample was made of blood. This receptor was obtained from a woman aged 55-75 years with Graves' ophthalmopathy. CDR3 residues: CASSPATGSREKLFF. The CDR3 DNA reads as TGTGCCAGCTCACCGGCGACAGGGTCTAGGGAAAAACTGTTTTTT.